This passage covers 14 T cell receptor beta chains from one sample sequenced in a study of blood T cells in healthy people across ages. Next came a second PCR, run for roughly 7 to 12 cycles, which used a sample-barcoded 5' primer along with a J-beta primer mix. One entry per CDR3 protein, called by TCRdb with MiXCR from the 5' RACE reads. The sample holds approximately 940,000 distinct CDR3 sequences, roughly 43% seen once. Sequenced material: blood. The receptors derive from a man aged 25-45 years in good health.

The rearrangement links TRBV4-1 to TRBJ2-3, with TRBD2 as a possible D gene (5 bases). CDR1 is MGHRA, CDR2 YSYEKL, per germline. The V and J ends lost 0 bases and 5 bases respectively, with 12 bases between them. The CDR3 is 15 amino acids. CDR3 nucleotides: TGCGCCAGCAGCCAAGATCACCGGGAAGGAGATACGCAGTATTTT. It is translated as CASSQDHREGDTQYF.

V gene TRBV4-2 combines with J gene TRBJ2-3; D may be TRBD1 or TRBD2 (5 bases each). Germline values: CDR1 LGHNA, CDR2 YNFKEQ. This CDR3 comprises 17 residues. Trimming pared 3 bases from V and 3 bases from J, leaving 19 bases between. The CDR3 here is CASSQGTQGPETDTQYF. For the CDR3, the DNA is TGTGCCAGCAGCCAGGGGACCCAGGGCCCGGAGACAGATACGCAGTATTTT.

The chain joins TRBV24-1 to TRBJ2-1; possible D gene TRBD2, 5 bases. The CDR3 has 15 residues. Deletions cut 3 bases from V and 0 bases from J, with 8 bases between. The V gene's germline CDR1 is KGHDR and CDR2 SFDVKD. The CDR3 spells CATSDLGSSYNEQFF. CDR3 nucleotide sequence: TGTGCCACCAGTGATCTAGGGAGCTCCTACAATGAGCAGTTCTTC.

The chain links TRBV5-1 to TRBJ2-1; D is perhaps TRBD2 (6 bases). Germline V gene sequence: CDR1 SGHRS, CDR2 YFSETQ. V was cut by 4 bases and J by 2 bases, with 10 bases left in between. This CDR3 spans 14 amino acids. The CDR3 here is CASSRDSPYNEQFF. The CDR3 bases are TGCGCCAGCAGCCGGGACTCCCCCTACAATGAGCAGTTCTTC.

The chain couples TRBV5-1 to TRBJ2-7; D perhaps matches TRBD1 (6 bases). This CDR3 contains 16 residues. V lost 4 bases, J lost 7 bases, and 24 bases lay in between. Germline-derived CDR1 and CDR2 are SGHRS and YFSETQ. CDR3 sequence reads: CASSLRPGTTDNEQYF. The CDR3 DNA reads as TGCGCCAGCAGCCTACGACCTGGGACAACAGACAATGAGCAGTACTTC.

The chain links TRBV20-1 to TRBJ2-5; D gene ambiguous. V was trimmed by 1 base and J by 11 bases, leaving 23 bases between them. Germline V gene lookup returns CDR1 DFQATT and CDR2 SNEGSKA (reference sequence). The CDR3 covers 15 residues. CDR3 loop: CSARAQVVRYNEQYF. The CDR3 nucleotides read TGCAGTGCTAGAGCCCAGGTTGTCCGTTACAATGAGCAGTACTTC.

Many counts were recorded for this clonotype. The chain combines TRBV11-1 with TRBJ2-1; the match to TRBD2 covers 9 bases. The length of the CDR3 is 16 residues. The V gene end was trimmed by 2 bases and the J gene end by 4 bases; junction bases not matched to a gene: 6. CDR1 is SGHAT and CDR2 is FQDESV in the germline V gene (reference sequence). In DNA form, the CDR3 reads TGTGCCAGCAGCTTACGGCTAGCGGGGACTTACAATGAGCAGTTCTTC. As protein: CASSLRLAGTYNEQFF.

At least ten counts were recorded for this clonotype. J is TRBJ2-1 and V is TRBV20-1; TRBD2 aligns across 10 bases. Germline V CDR1 and CDR2: DFQATT, SNEGSKA (reference sequence). V lost 1 base, J lost 9 bases, and 9 bases stayed unmatched. The CDR3 is made up of 15 amino acids. CDR3 region: CSARVSLAGAVEQFF. For the CDR3, the DNA is TGCAGTGCTAGAGTTAGTCTAGCGGGGGCGGTTGAGCAGTTCTTC.

This chain connects TRBV21-1 to TRBJ1-2. TRBV21-1 counts as a pseudogene. CDR3 size: 13 residues. The CDR3 DNA follows: TGTGCCAGCAGCAAAGCGCTGGTCAGGAAGGACACCTTC. Protein: CASSKALVRKDTF.

The gene calls are TRBV6-5 and TRBJ2-7; D may be TRBD2 (6 bases). V was trimmed by 3 bases and J by 2 bases, leaving 14 bases between them. Germline-derived CDR1 and CDR2 are MNHEY and SVGAGI. The CDR3 has 15 amino acids. The CDR3 nucleotides read TGTGCCAGCAGTTATCTCCGGGGGTCTGCCTACGAGCAGTACTTC. It is translated as CASSYLRGSAYEQYF.

The chain carries TRBV3-1 and TRBJ2-3, with D possibly being TRBD1 (5 bases). CDR1 LGHDT and CDR2 YNNKEL come from the germline V gene (reference sequence). V was shortened by 7 bases and J by 2 bases, with 13 bases between the two germline ends. There are 14 residues in the CDR3. The CDR3: CASNLDSDTDTQYF. The CDR3 bases are TGTGCCAGCAACCTCGACAGCGACACAGATACGCAGTATTTT.

The sample holds one count of this clonotype. The chain is built from TRBV11-2 and TRBJ1-2, with TRBD1 matching 11 bases. The CDR3 has 16 amino acids. The ends lost 5 bases at V and 2 bases at J; junction bases unmatched: 7. The germline V gene encodes CDR1 SGHAT and CDR2 FQNNGV. CDR3 amino acids: CASSDRDRGVNYGYTF. In nucleotides, the CDR3 is TGTGCCAGCAGCGACCGGGACAGGGGGGTGAACTATGGCTACACCTTC. Using reference TRBV11-2 and TRBJ1-2 for the parts outside the CDR3, the full variable domain is EAGVAQSPRYKIIEKRQSVAFWCNPISGHATLYWYQQILGQGPKLLIQFQNNGVVDDSQLPKDRFSAERLKGVDSTLKIQPAKLEDSAVYLCASSDRDRGVNYGYTFGSGTRLTVV.

This clonotype has just one count. CDR3 bases: TGTGCCAGCACTCAAGAGGGGGGAGGCAATCAGCCCCAGCATTTT. This translates into CASTQEGGGNQPQHF. The chain employs TRBV28 and TRBJ1-5; maybe TRBD1 (6 bases). The length of the CDR3 is 15 residues. The V gene's germline CDR1 is MDHEN and CDR2 SYDVKM. Trimming pared 7 bases from V and 2 bases from J, leaving 15 bases between.

This clonotype has more than one count but fewer than ten. The V call is TRBV3-1, the J call TRBJ2-1, with D unclear. Germline V CDR1 and CDR2: LGHDT, YNNKEL (reference sequence). The CDR3 contains 14 residues. The ends were cut back, 0 bases at V and 5 bases at J, with 8 bases in the middle. CDR3 sequence (DNA): TGTGCCAGCAGCCAAGACCCAGAAAACAATGAGCAGTTCTTC. Protein sequence: CASSQDPENNEQFF.